Below, one TCR beta chain is given with its context. What it binds is unknown. Here immunoSEQ multiplex PCR was the method, and the copy in TCRdb shows in-frame clones only, minus some. The sample has more than 1,200,000 clones, approximately 98.5% seen once; the top ten hold over 0.3%. This entry is derived from a study of shared clonotypes between healthy human individuals. Study-level findings and limits: Rarefaction indicated that sorted-subset sequencing remained incomplete although depth was large. Sharing of clonotypes among donors was expected to vary with sequencing depth.

V dropped 0 bases and J dropped 0; count of bases not matched to a gene: 7. Per germline, CDR1 SGHTA and CDR2 FQGTGA. The CDR3 covers 18 residues. The J gene is TRBJ2-3, the V gene TRBV7-3, with 9 bases lining up with TRBD2. The sample was naive CD4+ T cells sorted from blood. Specified subset: CD45RA+ positively selected. The sequence derives from a man younger than 40 in good health. The CDR3 loop reads CASSLTAGGPGSTDTQYF. CDR3 coding DNA: TGTGCCAGCAGCTTAACGGCGGGAGGGCCTGGAAGCACAGATACGCAGTATTTT.